One and the same sample provided the 29 T cell receptor beta chains below, sequenced in a study of T cell responses to AZD1222 COVID-19 vaccine. Profiling relied on immunoSEQ multiplex PCR, and the TCRdb table lists in-frame clones only, not all of them. Of about 120,000 clones listed, roughly 90% are singletons. Specimen: peripheral blood, collected on day 0 of AZD1222 vaccination. These receptors were taken from an adult in good health.

This sequence joins TRBV7-8 and TRBJ2-1; 9 nucleotides line up with TRBD1. The CDR3 is 13 amino acids. CDR1 and CDR2 from the germline V gene are SGHVS and FQNEAQ. V gave up 5 bases and J gave up 8 bases; unmatched junction bases: 4. CDR3 sequence: CASSRTGAHEQFF. The CDR3 DNA sequence: TGTGCCAGCAGCCGGACAGGGGCTCATGAGCAGTTCTTC.

The V gene is TRBV2, the J gene TRBJ1-5, with unresolved D. V was trimmed by 0 bases and J by 0 bases, leaving 3 bases between them. Germline V lookup: CDR1 SNHLY, CDR2 FYNNEI. CDR3 length equals 14 residues. CDR3 in amino acids: CASSEAVSNQPQHF. The CDR3 nucleotides are TGTGCCAGCAGTGAAGCAGTTAGCAATCAGCCCCAGCATTTT.

The CDR3 spells CASRPTPSRYTEAFF. The CDR3 bases are TGTGCCAGCAGACCTACTCCCTCGCGCTACACTGAAGCTTTCTTT. The chain has TRBV6-2 or TRBV6-3 and TRBJ1-1; D gene unclear. Germline V gene lookup returns CDR1 MNHEY and CDR2 SVGEGT. Trimming left V 6 bases short and J 3 bases short, with 17 bases between. The CDR3 consists of 15 residues.

The chain has TRBV6-4 and TRBJ2-1; 7 bases are shared with TRBD1. With V trimmed by 5 bases and J by 5 bases, 9 bases remained unmatched. The germline CDR1 and CDR2 sequences are MRHNA and SNTAGT. The CDR3 has 15 amino acids. The CDR3 loop reads CASSPRGKEHNEQFF. For the CDR3, the DNA is TGTGCCAGCAGTCCCAGGGGGAAGGAACACAATGAGCAGTTCTTC.

The rearrangement links TRBV28 to TRBJ2-7; D possibly corresponds to TRBD1 (6 bases). Germline assignment: CDR1 MDHEN and CDR2 SYDVKM. Trimming pared 6 bases from V and 3 bases from J, leaving 18 bases between. The CDR3 length is 15 residues. For the CDR3, the DNA is TGTGCCAGCAGCCCAAGGACAGTAGTTCTCTACGAGCAGTACTTC. It is translated as CASSPRTVVLYEQYF.

As for this clone: The same CDR3 can be traced to other DNA sequences in this sample. CDR3 amino acids: CASSPGTYEQYF. The CDR3 DNA sequence: TGTGCCAGCAGCCCCGGGACCTACGAGCAGTACTTC. The chain has TRBV7-9 and TRBJ2-7; possible D gene TRBD2, 5 bases. With 5 bases removed from V and 2 bases from J, the gap between germline ends came to 7 bases. This CDR3 is built from 12 residues. Germline-derived CDR1 and CDR2 are SEHNR and FQNEAQ (reference sequence).

The V call is TRBV6-1, the J call TRBJ2-7, with D tentatively TRBD2 (5 bases). V lost 3 bases and J 3 bases, leaving 15 bases between the germline ends. Germline V gene data show CDR1 as MNHNS and CDR2 as SASEGT. CDR3 length equals 15 residues. The CDR3 DNA is TGTGCCAGCAGTGAGGGTCGAGGGCCTAGCTACGAGCAGTACTTC. This translates into CASSEGRGPSYEQYF.

V usage is TRBV4-1 and J usage is TRBJ2-3; TRBD2 agrees at 12 bases. J was trimmed by 4 bases and V by 1 base; bases with no gene match: 18. There are 21 residues in the CDR3. From germline, CDR1 is MGHRA and CDR2 YSYEKL. CDR3 DNA: TGCGCCAGCAGCCAAGTTTTGGCTAGCGGGGGGGCGCGGTGGGGTGCAGATACGCAGTATTTT. It is translated as CASSQVLASGGARWGADTQYF.

The chain is built from TRBV12-3 or TRBV12-4 and TRBJ1-1; D is uncertain. There are 12 residues in the CDR3. Trimming removed 10 bases from V and 1 base from J, with 10 bases in between. The CDR3 DNA is TGTGCCACCGGGGTGGGGAACACTGAAGCTTTCTTT. Protein sequence: CATGVGNTEAFF.

The chain links TRBV28 to TRBJ1-1; D unresolved. The CDR3 sequence is 10 residues long. The ends were cut back, 7 bases at V and 7 bases at J, with 7 bases in the middle. Germline lookup yields CDR1 MDHEN and CDR2 SYDVKM. DNA of the CDR3: TGTGCCAGCAAAGACAATGAAGCTTTCTTT. As protein: CASKDNEAFF. The whole variable domain, remainder taken from reference TRBV28 and TRBJ1-1, is DVKVTQSSRYLVKRTGEKVFLECVQDMDHENMFWYRQDPGLGLRLIYFSYDVKMKEKGDIPEGYSVSREKKERFSLILESASTNQTSMYLCASKDNEAFFGQGTRLTVV.

V is TRBV28 and J is TRBJ2-7, with 10 nucleotides matching TRBD2. The germline gives CDR1 MDHEN, CDR2 SYDVKM. The CDR3 has 18 amino acids. V was pared by 4 bases and J by 1 base, with 13 bases of the junction left unmatched. The CDR3 spells CASSWGEVAGGSSYEQYF. CDR3 in DNA: TGTGCCAGCAGTTGGGGGGAAGTAGCGGGAGGCTCTTCCTACGAGCAGTACTTC. The full variable domain, completed using reference TRBV28 and TRBJ2-7, is DVKVTQSSRYLVKRTGEKVFLECVQDMDHENMFWYRQDPGLGLRLIYFSYDVKMKEKGDIPEGYSVSREKKERFSLILESASTNQTSMYLCASSWGEVAGGSSYEQYFGPGTRLTVT.

The chain carries TRBV4-1 and TRBJ1-2, with D possibly being TRBD1 (6 bases). The germline CDR1 and CDR2 sequences are MGHRA and YSYEKL. V was cut by 6 bases and J by 0 bases, with 14 bases left in between. The CDR3 sequence is 15 residues long. The CDR3 sequence: CASSLRDTSNYGYTF. CDR3 bases: TGCGCCAGCAGTCTCCGGGACACCTCTAACTATGGCTACACCTTC.

The chain combines TRBV25-1 with TRBJ2-7, with TRBD1 matching 8 bases. Germline V lookup: CDR1 MGHDK, CDR2 SYGVNS. The length of the CDR3 is 14 residues. J lost 2 bases, V lost 2 bases, and 2 bases had no gene match. CDR3 in amino acids: CASSEGQGAYEQYF. The CDR3 nucleotides are TGTGCCAGCAGTGAAGGACAGGGTGCCTACGAGCAGTACTTC.

The chain employs TRBV11-2 and TRBJ2-3; D ambiguous. V dropped 3 bases and J dropped 6 bases, with 7 bases sitting between them. Germline CDR1 SGHAT, CDR2 FQNNGV. The CDR3 sequence is 12 residues long. The CDR3: CASSFGYDTQYF. CDR3 in DNA: TGTGCCAGCAGCTTCGGGTACGATACGCAGTATTTT. Drawing the rest from reference TRBV11-2 and TRBJ2-3, the complete variable domain is EAGVAQSPRYKIIEKRQSVAFWCNPISGHATLYWYQQILGQGPKLLIQFQNNGVVDDSQLPKDRFSAERLKGVDSTLKIQPAKLEDSAVYLCASSFGYDTQYFGPGTRLTVL.

The rearrangement joins TRBV4-2 to TRBJ2-1; unclear D gene. V was trimmed by 1 base and J by 6 bases, leaving 7 bases between them. Germline values: CDR1 LGHNA, CDR2 YNFKEQ. The CDR3 sequence is 13 residues long. This CDR3 is CASSQGILNEQFF. The CDR3 DNA follows: TGTGCCAGCAGCCAAGGGATCCTCAATGAGCAGTTCTTC.

This sequence joins TRBV6-2 or TRBV6-3 and TRBJ2-1; 8 positions match TRBD1. The CDR3 has 15 amino acids. Trimming at V came to 4 bases and at J to 7 bases, leaving 9 bases not matched to a gene. Germline V CDR1 and CDR2: MNHEY, SVGEGT. This chain's CDR3 is CASSLEQGVRNEQFF. The DNA of the CDR3 is TGTGCCAGCAGTTTAGAACAGGGGGTAAGGAATGAGCAGTTCTTC.

The chain's CDR3 is CASSFQLAGTNEQYF. In DNA form, the CDR3 reads TGTGCCAGCAGCTTCCAACTAGCGGGGACGAACGAGCAGTACTTC. The chain recombines TRBV7-2 with TRBJ2-7; 10 bases fit TRBD2. Germline-derived CDR1 and CDR2 are SGHTA and FQGNSA. V gave up 3 bases and J gave up 5 bases; unmatched junction bases: 7. CDR3 length: 15 amino acids.

The chain has TRBV6-6 and TRBJ1-4; 10 bases align to TRBD1. V was pared by 2 bases and J by 8 bases, with 5 bases of the junction left unmatched. The CDR3 has 15 residues. Germline lookup yields CDR1 MNHNY and CDR2 SVGAGI (reference sequence). CDR3 coding DNA: TGTGCCAGCAGTTACCCGGACAGGGGGAACGAAAAACTGTTTTTT. It codes for CASSYPDRGNEKLFF.

This chain uses TRBV7-9 with TRBJ1-4; TRBD1 matches at 9 bases. Per the germline V gene, CDR1 is SEHNR and CDR2 is FQNEAQ (reference sequence). This CDR3 is built from 16 residues. V shed 5 bases, J shed 2 bases, and the junction held 6 bases outside the gene matches. The CDR3 is CASSLGDRETNEKLFF. CDR3 DNA sequence: TGTGCCAGCAGCCTCGGGGACAGGGAGACTAATGAAAAACTGTTTTTT.

The chain couples TRBV4-3 to TRBJ2-7; D gene uncertain. The V gene's germline CDR1 is LGHNA and CDR2 YSLEER. Trimming pared 1 base from V and 2 bases from J, leaving 12 bases between. The CDR3 length is 15 residues. This CDR3 reads CASSQGLGNAYEQYF. In nucleotides, the CDR3 is TGCGCCAGCAGCCAAGGTTTGGGGAACGCCTACGAGCAGTACTTC.

This chain joins TRBV4-1 and TRBJ2-7; the match to TRBD1 covers 8 bases. With V trimmed by 1 base and J by 6 bases, 5 bases remained unmatched. Germline CDR1 reads MGHRA; CDR2 reads YSYEKL. The CDR3 has 14 residues. The CDR3 here is CASSQGTGRTEQYF. The DNA for the CDR3 is TGCGCCAGCAGCCAAGGGACAGGGCGGACCGAGCAGTACTTC.

The chain carries TRBV27 and TRBJ2-2; D may be TRBD1 or TRBD2 (6 bases each). Trimming removed 1 base at V and 6 bases at J, with 12 bases between. The CDR3 spans 15 residues. CDR1 and CDR2 from the germline V gene are MNHEY and SMNVEV (reference sequence). CDR3 DNA: TGTGCCAGCAGTTTATTAGGGGGGTACGCCGGGGAGCTGTTTTTT. Translation: CASSLLGGYAGELFF.

This chain links TRBV27 with TRBJ1-2; 10 nucleotides line up with TRBD1. Germline V gene sequence: CDR1 MNHEY, CDR2 SMNVEV (reference sequence). This CDR3 region has 14 residues. Trimming removed 5 bases from V and 8 bases from J; junction bases left unmatched: 8. The CDR3 loop reads CASSRTGGYQGYTF. In DNA, the CDR3 is TGTGCCAGCAGTCGGACAGGGGGTTATCAGGGCTACACCTTC.

This chain connects TRBV11-2 to TRBJ1-4, with unresolved D. Germline CDR1 and CDR2: SGHAT and FQNNGV. Trimming removed 0 bases at V and 2 bases at J, with 7 bases between. This CDR3 region has 15 residues. The CDR3 here is CASSLEFATNEKLFF. The CDR3 nucleotides are TGTGCCAGCAGCTTAGAATTCGCGACTAATGAAAAACTGTTTTTT.

The rearrangement joins TRBV5-8 to TRBJ1-2, with 9 bases identical to TRBD1. The CDR3 contains 15 residues. From germline, CDR1 is SGHTS and CDR2 YDEGEE. V lost 1 base, J lost 7 bases, and 8 bases stayed unmatched. As DNA, the CDR3 is TGTGCCAGCAGCTTGAGGGACAGGGACACTCCTGGCTACACCTTC. Protein product: CASSLRDRDTPGYTF. Filled out from reference TRBV5-8 and TRBJ1-2, the complete variable domain reads EAGVTQSPTHLIKTRGQQATLRCSPISGHTSVYWYQQALGLGLQFLLWYDEGEERNRGNFPPRFSGRQFPNYSSELNVNALELEDSALYLCASSLRDRDTPGYTFGSGTRLTVV.

The genes are TRBV5-1 and TRBJ2-1, with TRBD2 identical over 14 bases. Trimming at V came to 5 bases and at J to 4 bases, leaving 5 bases not matched to a gene. Looked up from germline, CDR1 is SGHRS and CDR2 is YFSETQ. This CDR3 contains 16 residues. Here the CDR3 reads CASRGLAGEGYNEQFF. CDR3 coding DNA: TGCGCCAGCAGGGGACTAGCGGGAGAAGGATACAATGAGCAGTTCTTC.

The chain links TRBV2 to TRBJ1-2, with D possibly matching TRBD1 (6 bases). This CDR3 region has 14 residues. V was trimmed by 5 bases and J by 0 bases, leaving 10 bases between them. Germline-derived CDR1 and CDR2 are SNHLY and FYNNEI. The DNA of the CDR3 is TGTGCCAGCAGTTGGACAGACGCTAACTATGGCTACACCTTC. This codes for CASSWTDANYGYTF.

The chain uses TRBV7-6 and TRBJ1-1, with 7 bases lining up with TRBD1. V was pared by 5 bases and J by 1 base, with 13 bases of the junction left unmatched. CDR1 and CDR2 from the germline V gene are SGHVS and FNYEAQ. The CDR3 runs to 17 residues. CDR3 bases: TGTGCCAGCAGCCCCGCGTGGGACAGACTAAAGAACACTGAAGCTTTCTTT. Translation gives CASSPAWDRLKNTEAFF.

By sample fraction, this clone is medium-sized (0.01 to 0.1%). Other nucleotide sequences in the sample specify the same CDR3. V and J are TRBV5-1 and TRBJ2-2; 9 nucleotides agree with TRBD1. V trimming: 2 bases; J trimming: 6 bases; junction bases outside the gene matches: 5. Germline V CDR1 and CDR2: SGHRS, YFSETQ. The CDR3 length is 15 residues. Here the CDR3 reads CASSLTGGLAGELFF. In DNA form, the CDR3 reads TGCGCCAGCAGCTTAACAGGGGGCTTGGCCGGGGAGCTGTTTTTT.